Presented here are 4 T cell receptor beta chains from one specimen sequenced in a study of T-cell memory formation after mild COVID-19. MiXCR, run by TCRdb on the 5' RACE reads, gives a single entry per CDR3 protein. The sample carries hundreds of thousands of distinct CDR3 sequences, roughly 20% recorded once. Sequencing was carried out using PBMCs or a T cell subset sorted from them (not recorded which). The receptor source for this set is an adult woman who had mild COVID-19 (a few samples of this study predate the infection). Cell type and time point are not known.

This clonotype was seen more than once but under ten times. The junction shows a germline mismatch at one end, possibly a read error. The chain has TRBV12-3 or TRBV12-4 and TRBJ1-1, with D maybe TRBD1 (5 bases). The CDR3 totals 12 residues. CDR3 in DNA: TGTGCCAGCAGTTACGGGGACGGGGGTTTAAGGTTT. This codes for CASSYGDGGLRF.

The chain joins TRBV6-2 or TRBV6-3 to TRBJ2-2; 11 bases fit TRBD2. This CDR3 contains 17 residues. Germline lookup yields CDR1 MNHEY and CDR2 SVGEGT. Trimming at V came to 6 bases and at J to 5 bases, leaving 11 bases not matched to a gene. CDR3: CASRSSSGRAVTGELFF. The CDR3 DNA sequence: TGTGCCAGCAGATCCAGTAGCGGGAGGGCCGTTACCGGGGAGCTGTTTTTT.

Only a few counts were recorded for this clonotype. The chain carries TRBV29-1 and TRBJ2-1; D may match TRBD1 or TRBD2 (5 bases each). With 6 bases removed from V and 5 bases from J, the gap between germline ends came to 14 bases. CDR3 size: 13 residues. Germline V gives CDR1 SQVTM, CDR2 ANQGSEA. The CDR3 nucleotides are TGCAGCGTCCTACGGGACCTCGACAATGAGCAGTTCTTC. This translates into CSVLRDLDNEQFF.

The chain joins TRBV12-3 or TRBV12-4 to TRBJ2-5, with 7 bases fitting TRBD1. The CDR3 covers 14 residues. After removal of 5 bases from V and 3 bases from J, the junction contained 6 bases not matched to a gene. CDR3 sequence reads: CASSTRTGEETQYF. CDR3 sequence (DNA): TGTGCCAGCAGTACACGAACAGGGGAAGAGACCCAGTACTTC.